This passage covers 24 T cell receptor beta chains from one sample sequenced in a study of neoadjuvant anti-PD-1 for oral cavity cancer. Some clones are missing from TCRdb's copy, which holds only in-frame ones; the method was immunoSEQ multiplex PCR. The sample lists around 17,000 clones; about 70% were seen once. The specimen comprised PBMCs, sampled before nivolumab (anti-PD-1) treatment. These receptors were obtained from a person aged 35 to 85 with oral cavity squamous cell carcinoma.

V and J are TRBV7-6 and TRBJ2-3; D is undetermined. The CDR3 runs to 12 residues. Trimming took 3 bases from V and 2 from J, leaving 3 bases between them. The germline V gene has CDR1 SGHVS and CDR2 FNYEAQ. The CDR3 loop is CASSFLTDTQYF. The CDR3 DNA is TGTGCCAGCAGCTTTCTCACAGATACGCAGTATTTT. Drawing the rest from reference TRBV7-6 and TRBJ2-3, the complete variable domain is GAGVSQSPRYKVTKRGQDVALRCDPISGHVSLYWYRQALGQGPEFLTYFNYEAQQDKSGLPNDRFSAERPEGSISTLTIQRTEQRDSAMYRCASSFLTDTQYFGPGTRLTVL.

The chain is built from TRBV6-5 and TRBJ1-5; TRBD1 matches at 7 bases. CDR1 MNHEY and CDR2 SVGAGI come from the germline V gene. V trimming: 5 bases; J trimming: 3 bases; junction bases outside the gene matches: 4. This CDR3 is 14 amino acids long. CDR3 DNA: TGTGCCAGCAGTCAACAGGGGTTCAATCAGCCCCAGCATTTT. This gives the protein CASSQQGFNQPQHF.

This clone was counted between two and nine times. The J gene is TRBJ2-1, the V gene TRBV19; 15 bases agree with TRBD2. The CDR3 has 18 amino acids. Germline lookup yields CDR1 LNHDA and CDR2 SQIVND (reference sequence). V shed 5 bases and J 7 bases; nucleotides not matched to a gene: 12. In DNA form, the CDR3 reads TGTGCCAGTAGTCAGGGACTAGCGGGAGGCCCAGGGGGGAATGAGCAGTTCTTC. This encodes CASSQGLAGGPGGNEQFF.

This rearrangement joins TRBV9 to TRBJ2-1, with D possibly being TRBD2 (6 bases). The germline V gene encodes CDR1 SGDLS and CDR2 YYNGEE. Trimming removed 0 bases from V and 0 bases from J, with 13 bases in between. This CDR3 region has 17 residues. The CDR3 sequence: CASSVARAGLSYNEQFF. CDR3 in DNA: TGTGCCAGCAGCGTAGCTCGGGCGGGACTCTCCTACAATGAGCAGTTCTTC.

V is TRBV30 and J is TRBJ2-5, with a weak D call TRBD1 (5 bases). Deletions cut 3 bases from V and 6 bases from J, with 14 bases between. CDR1 and CDR2 from the germline V gene are GTSNPN and SVGIG (reference sequence). The CDR3 is made up of 13 amino acids. CDR3 nucleotides: TGTGCCTGGAGCTTTCAGGGCCCGAAGACCCAGTACTTC. Translating it yields CAWSFQGPKTQYF.

A few counts support this clone. V is TRBV5-4 and J is TRBJ2-3, with TRBD2 identical over 7 bases. After removal of 2 bases from V and 6 bases from J, the junction contained 3 bases not matched to a gene. Looked up from germline, CDR1 is SGHNT and CDR2 is YYREEE (reference sequence). The CDR3 sequence is 13 residues long. CDR3 residues: CASSFGGEDTQYF. The DNA of the CDR3 is TGTGCCAGCAGCTTTGGGGGGGAGGATACGCAGTATTTT.

This clone turned up a few times. The genes are TRBV6-1 and TRBJ1-4; maybe TRBD1 (6 bases). The V gene's germline CDR1 is MNHNS and CDR2 SASEGT. The CDR3 is 14 residues long. V was cut by 10 bases and J by 3 bases, with 15 bases left in between. CDR3 sequence (DNA): TGTGCCATCACTCCGCGGACAGCTAATGAAAAACTGTTTTTT. Protein: CAITPRTANEKLFF.

This clone was picked up one time. This sequence joins TRBV25-1 and TRBJ1-2, with D possibly matching TRBD1 (5 bases). V was pared by 6 bases and J by 0 bases, with 8 bases between. The CDR3 has 13 amino acids. Germline CDR1 is MGHDK and CDR2 is SYGVNS. This CDR3 reads CASRTQANYGYTF. The CDR3 bases are TGTGCCAGCAGAACACAGGCTAACTATGGCTACACCTTC.

The chain has TRBV30 and TRBJ2-5; no clear D. Germline V lookup: CDR1 GTSNPN, CDR2 SVGIG (reference sequence). CDR3 size: 11 residues. V gave up 2 bases and J gave up 4 bases, with 5 bases separating them. The CDR3 DNA is TGTGCCTGGAGTCCAATAGAGACCCAGTACTTC. Protein sequence: CAWSPIETQYF. Drawing the rest from reference TRBV30 and TRBJ2-5, the complete variable domain is SQTIHQWPATLVQPVGSPLSLECTVEGTSNPNLYWYRQAAGRGLQLLFYSVGIGQISSEVPQNLSASRPQDRQFILSSKKLLLSDSGFYLCAWSPIETQYFGPGTRLLVL.

As DNA, the CDR3 is TGCGCCAGCAGCTGGACTAGCGGGAGTGCATCCTACGAGCAGTACTTC. Translating gives CASSWTSGSASYEQYF. The J gene is TRBJ2-7, the V gene TRBV5-1, with 13 bases identical to TRBD2. V lost 3 bases to trimming and J lost 1 base; unmatched junction nucleotides: 4. The CDR3 totals 16 residues. Germline assignment: CDR1 SGHRS and CDR2 YFSETQ.

The CDR3: CASSLERRQPQHF. In DNA form, the CDR3 reads TGTGCCAGCAGCTTAGAAAGGAGGCAGCCCCAGCATTTT. The V and J genes are TRBV7-8 and TRBJ1-5; D gene ambiguous. CDR3 length: 13 residues. Trimming pared 1 base from V and 7 bases from J, leaving 8 bases between. Germline CDR1 SGHVS, CDR2 FQNEAQ.

The V gene is TRBV25-1, the J gene TRBJ1-2; weak D call: TRBD1 (6 bases). With 2 bases removed from V and 4 bases from J, the gap between germline ends came to 8 bases. This CDR3 comprises 13 residues. Germline V gene lookup returns CDR1 MGHDK and CDR2 SYGVNS. In DNA form, the CDR3 reads TGTGCCAGCAGTGAAGGGGGCGGCTATGGCTACACCTTC. Translating it yields CASSEGGGYGYTF.

This clone has a handful of counts. The chain couples TRBV10-1 to TRBJ2-3; D not resolved. The CDR3 is 13 amino acids. V was clipped by 0 bases and J by 5 bases, with 6 bases between them. Germline V gene data show CDR1 as WNHNN and CDR2 as SYGVQD (reference sequence). The CDR3 DNA follows: TGCGCCAGCAGTGAGTCGTTGGAAGATACGCAGTATTTT. This gives the protein CASSESLEDTQYF.

This clone was seen only a few times. This chain connects TRBV7-2 to TRBJ1-5; 8 nucleotides agree with TRBD1. The CDR3 extends over 12 amino acids. Germline CDR1 and CDR2: SGHTA and FQGNSA. J lost 9 bases, V lost 5 bases, and 3 bases had no gene match. The CDR3 DNA reads as TGTGCCAGCAGCACCGGGACAGGGCCCCAGCATTTT. Protein sequence: CASSTGTGPQHF.

V is TRBV5-6 and J is TRBJ2-6; D not certain. Germline assignment: CDR1 SGHDT and CDR2 YYEEEE. The CDR3 is made up of 18 amino acids. V shed 0 bases and J shed 0 bases, with 13 bases lying between them. For the CDR3, the DNA is TGTGCCAGCAGCTTGGAGCTGTCAAAAAGCTCTGGGGCCAACGTCCTGACTTTC. Protein product: CASSLELSKSSGANVLTF.

This clone was counted only a few times. This rearrangement joins TRBV5-1 to TRBJ1-3; D may be TRBD1 (5 bases). Germline CDR1 SGHRS, CDR2 YFSETQ. The V and J ends lost 3 bases and 0 bases respectively, with 7 bases between them. This CDR3 region has 14 residues. CDR3 region: CASSSTVSGNTIYF. CDR3 in DNA: TGCGCCAGCAGCTCGACAGTCTCTGGAAACACCATATATTTT.

CDR3 nucleotide sequence: TGTGCCAGCAGCCAATCGCGCGGTGGGCAAGAGACCCAGTACTTC. It yields the protein CASSQSRGGQETQYF. The chain has TRBV16 and TRBJ2-5; D is unresolved. The V and J ends lost 0 bases and 2 bases respectively, with 10 bases between them. The CDR3 length is 15 residues. CDR1 KGHSY and CDR2 FQNENV come from the germline V gene.

The table lists this clone with a few counts. This chain connects TRBV2 to TRBJ1-2; no definite D call. V was shortened by 1 base and J by 5 bases, with 8 bases between the two germline ends. There are 13 residues in the CDR3. The germline gives CDR1 SNHLY, CDR2 FYNNEI. The CDR3 reads CASSEVPGYGYTF. The CDR3 nucleotides are TGTGCCAGCAGTGAAGTGCCCGGGTATGGCTACACCTTC. The full variable domain, its missing parts supplied by reference TRBV2 and TRBJ1-2, is EPEVTQTPSHQVTQMGQEVILRCVPISNHLYFYWYRQILGQKVEFLVSFYNNEISEKSEIFDDQFSVERPDGSNFTLKIRSTKLEDSAMYFCASSEVPGYGYTFGSGTRLTVV.

This clone was counted once. The chain employs TRBV19 and TRBJ2-1, with TRBD2 matching over 7 bases. Looked up from germline, CDR1 is LNHDA and CDR2 is SQIVND (reference sequence). CDR3 length: 17 residues. The junction had 9 bases not matched to a gene; V was cut back by 0 bases and J by 4 bases. This chain's CDR3 is CASSIDLASGKYNEQFF. The CDR3 DNA reads as TGTGCCAGTAGTATAGATCTGGCTAGCGGCAAGTACAATGAGCAGTTCTTC.

This chain connects TRBV6-4 to TRBJ1-5; 9 bases match TRBD1. Trimming cost V 3 bases and J 7 bases; bases outside gene matches: 7. The CDR3 is made up of 15 amino acids. Per the germline V gene, CDR1 is MRHNA and CDR2 is SNTAGT. This CDR3 reads CASSEYRGTGQPQHF. CDR3 bases: TGTGCCAGCAGTGAATATCGTGGGACAGGGCAGCCCCAGCATTTT.

This chain connects TRBV7-9 to TRBJ1-5; D may be TRBD1 (6 bases). The CDR3 runs 14 residues. CDR1 is SEHNR and CDR2 is FQNEAQ in the germline V gene (reference sequence). Trimming shortened V by 5 bases and J by 1 base, and 9 bases separated the two germline ends. CDR3: CASSPGVSNQPQHF. In DNA form, the CDR3 reads TGTGCCAGCAGCCCAGGGGTCAGCAATCAGCCCCAGCATTTT.

A single count supports this clone. V gene TRBV5-4 combines with J gene TRBJ2-5; D is perhaps TRBD2 (7 bases). Germline assignment: CDR1 SGHNT and CDR2 YYREEE (reference sequence). V lost 3 bases and J lost 5, with 20 bases in between. The CDR3 length is 16 residues. Here the CDR3 reads CASSSPQGGGGETQYF. The CDR3 DNA reads as TGTGCCAGCAGCTCCCCCCAGGGAGGGGGAGGGGAGACCCAGTACTTC.

As to this clone: Within the sample, other DNA sequences also encode this same CDR3. This chain connects TRBV9 to TRBJ2-7; perhaps TRBD2 as D (5 bases). The V gene's germline CDR1 is SGDLS and CDR2 YYNGEE. There are 14 residues in the CDR3. The germline V and J ends were trimmed by 0 bases and 0 bases, with 7 bases remaining between them. The CDR3 is CASSVGSGSYEQYF. The CDR3 bases are TGTGCCAGCAGCGTAGGGAGCGGCTCCTACGAGCAGTACTTC. The variable domain in full, with the rest retrieved from reference TRBV9 and TRBJ2-7, is DSGVTQTPKHLITATGQRVTLRCSPRSGDLSVYWYQQSLDQGLQFLIQYYNGEERAKGNILERFSAQQFPDLHSELNLSSLELGDSALYFCASSVGSGSYEQYFGPGTRLTVT.

This clone was counted a few times. The chain carries TRBV5-1 and TRBJ2-3, with TRBD2 identical over 13 bases. CDR3 length equals 20 residues. V gave up 2 bases and J gave up 6 bases; unmatched junction bases: 18. Germline loops: CDR1 SGHRS, CDR2 YFSETQ. The CDR3 is CASSFSRTSGSIGLVDTQYF. DNA of the CDR3: TGCGCCAGCAGCTTTTCTCGGACTAGCGGGAGCATCGGTCTGGTCGATACGCAGTATTTT. The full variable domain, its missing parts supplied by reference TRBV5-1 and TRBJ2-3, is KAGVTQTPRYLIKTRGQQVTLSCSPISGHRSVSWYQQTPGQGLQFLFEYFSETQRNKGNFPGRFSGRQFSNSRSEMNVSTLELGDSALYLCASSFSRTSGSIGLVDTQYFGPGTRLTVL.